This TCR beta chain was recovered during a study of T-cell reconstitution after alpha-beta-depleted transplantation in children. Unique molecular identifiers tagged the TCRbeta library. TCRdb reprocessed the PCR reads via MiXCR and lists one record per CDR3 protein. The table shows over 400,000 distinct CDR3 sequences, with around an eighth occurring only once. This clonotype was seen repeatedly, ten times or more. The V and J ends lost 5 bases and 3 bases respectively, with 14 bases between them. This CDR3 has 15 residues. Germline-derived CDR1 and CDR2 are SGHTA and FQGNSA. Sequencing used PBMCs from the stem cell graft donor, obtained from the stem cell graft. The V and J genes are TRBV7-2 and TRBJ2-1; possible D gene TRBD2, 6 bases. This receptor was identified in a human donor who donated a stem cell graft to a child with combined immunodeficiency. CDR3 nucleotide sequence: TGTGCCAGCAGCCCTTCCTTCGGGGGCTACAATGAGCAGTTCTTC. Protein product: CASSPSFGGYNEQFF.